This is a list of T cell receptor beta chains from one sample in a study of cytomegalovirus exposure and HLA in healthy donors. Generated by immunoSEQ multiplex PCR, the TCRdb table keeps only in-frame clones and is missing some. The sample contains 100,000 to 120,000 clones, roughly 78% of which appear only once. Source material: PBMCs. All receptors derive from a woman under 40 in good health and CMV-seronegative. CDR3s include the opening cysteine and the closing phenylalanine or tryptophan. The D gene is left open where the match is weak. Clone sizes are given selectively: once, few, many, or a class where the clone is expanded.

d_call	v_call	clone_size	j_call	cdr3_aa	cdr3_nt
TRBD1	TRBV4-1	few	TRBJ2-5	CASGTAGTGGGETQYF	TGCGCCAGCGGGACTGCCGGGACAGGGGGCGGAGAGACCCAGTACTTC
TRBD1	TRBV7-9	.	TRBJ1-1	CASSLGGQGNTEAFF	TGTGCCAGCAGCTTAGGAGGACAGGGGAACACTGAAGCTTTCTTT
.	TRBV29-1	.	TRBJ1-1	CSVEEVGGRAEAFF	TGCAGCGTTGAAGAAGTAGGGGGACGGGCTGAAGCTTTCTTT
TRBD1	TRBV11-2	once	TRBJ1-1	CASSLGQGGTEAFF	TGTGCCAGCAGCTTAGGACAGGGTGGCACTGAAGCTTTCTTT
.	TRBV15	.	TRBJ2-1	CATSNRNEQFF	TGTGCCACCAGCAATAGAAATGAGCAGTTCTTC
.	TRBV7-9	.	TRBJ2-7	CASSLVRQGSYEQYF	TGTGCCAGCAGCTTAGTTCGGCAGGGGTCCTACGAGCAGTACTTC
TRBD1	TRBV19	.	TRBJ2-1	CASSVRQGIEQFF	TGTGCCAGTAGTGTCAGACAGGGGATTGAGCAGTTCTTC
.	TRBV6-4	.	TRBJ2-3	CASSPAGNTDTQYF	TGTGCCAGCTCCCCCGCGGGAAACACAGATACGCAGTATTTT
.	TRBV30	.	TRBJ2-7	CAWSPRYEQYF	TGTGCCTGGAGTCCGAGGTACGAGCAGTACTTC
.	TRBV7-2	.	TRBJ2-7	CASSFRSQGFNEQYF	TGTGCCAGCAGCTTCCGCTCCCAGGGGTTCAACGAGCAGTACTTC
.	TRBV5-6	.	TRBJ2-7	CASSPTGHEQYF	TGTGCCAGCAGCCCCACAGGGCACGAGCAGTACTTC
TRBD1	TRBV19	.	TRBJ1-1	CASRIQGLNTEAFF	TGTGCCAGTAGGATACAGGGGTTGAACACTGAAGCTTTCTTT
.	TRBV4-1	.	TRBJ1-5	CASSLDSNQPQHF	TGCGCCAGCAGCCTGGACAGTAATCAGCCCCAGCATTTT
.	TRBV19	.	TRBJ2-3	CASSARLGTDTQYF	TGTGCCAGTAGTGCTCGACTTGGCACAGATACGCAGTATTTT
.	TRBV23-1	.	TRBJ1-3	CASSQAYGDWGNTIYF	TGCGCCAGCAGTCAGGCCTACGGGGATTGGGGAAACACCATATATTTT
TRBD2	TRBV7-9	.	TRBJ2-1	CASSPPSSGRNNEQFF	TGTGCCAGCAGCCCACCCTCTAGCGGGAGGAACAATGAGCAGTTCTTC
TRBD1	TRBV27	.	TRBJ2-7	CASRSKTGASYEQYF	TGTGCCAGCAGGAGCAAGACAGGGGCATCCTACGAGCAGTACTTC
.	TRBV27	.	TRBJ2-5	CASSRGGQSGETQYF	TGTGCCAGCAGTAGAGGGGGTCAGTCCGGGGAGACCCAGTACTTC
.	TRBV29-1	few	TRBJ1-2	CSVDSGMAYGYTF	TGCAGCGTTGATTCAGGAATGGCCTATGGCTACACCTTC
.	TRBV5-1	once	TRBJ1-1	CASSNPSGMNTEAFF	TGCGCCAGCAGCAACCCTTCGGGGATGAACACTGAAGCTTTCTTT
TRBD2	TRBV28	.	TRBJ2-5	CASSSLAEETQYF	TGTGCCAGCAGTTCACTAGCGGAAGAGACCCAGTACTTC
.	TRBV6-5	.	TRBJ2-2	CASSHYTGSGELFF	TGTGCCAGCAGTCACTACACAGGGTCCGGGGAGCTGTTTTTT
.	TRBV28	.	TRBJ1-1	CASSLRGGWSEAFF	TGTGCCAGCAGTCTAAGGGGGGGATGGTCTGAAGCTTTCTTT
.	TRBV30	.	TRBJ1-1	CAWSVDTNTEAFF	TGTGCCTGGAGTGTAGATACTAACACTGAAGCTTTCTTT
TRBD2	TRBV7-9	once	TRBJ2-7	CASSLAGTSNEQYF	TGTGCCAGCAGCTTAGCGGGGACTAGCAACGAGCAGTACTTC
TRBD2	TRBV4-2	once	TRBJ2-3	CASSQETVLGLAGGDTQYF	TGTGCCAGCAGCCAAGAGACCGTTCTGGGACTAGCGGGGGGAGATACGCAGTATTTT
.	TRBV7-8	few	TRBJ2-7	CASSEWKGAYEQYF	TGTGCCAGCAGCGAGTGGAAAGGGGCCTACGAGCAGTACTTC
.	TRBV19	.	TRBJ1-1	CASSASRLNTEAFF	TGTGCCAGTAGTGCCTCTAGGCTCAACACTGAAGCTTTCTTT
TRBD1	TRBV7-2	.	TRBJ2-2	CASRPRGQGPTGELFF	TGTGCCAGCAGGCCAAGGGGACAGGGACCCACCGGGGAGCTGTTTTTT
.	TRBV6-5	.	TRBJ1-1	CASSYSGVNTEAFF	TGTGCCAGCAGTTACTCGGGAGTGAACACTGAAGCTTTCTTT
TRBD2	TRBV7-2	.	TRBJ2-7	CASSFTSGTYEQYF	TGTGCCAGCAGCTTTACTAGCGGTACCTACGAGCAGTACTTC
.	TRBV29-1	once	TRBJ1-4	CSVSPRETNEKLFF	TGCAGCGTCAGCCCCCGGGAAACTAATGAAAAACTGTTTTTT
.	TRBV4-3	.	TRBJ2-2	CASSRGTTPNTGELFF	TGCGCCAGCAGCCGGGGCACCACCCCGAACACCGGGGAGCTGTTTTTT
TRBD1	TRBV4-2	.	TRBJ1-1	CASSGPGGTEAFF	TGTGCCAGCAGCGGACCAGGGGGCACTGAAGCTTTCTTT
.	TRBV28	few	TRBJ1-6	CASSWAGSYNSPLHF	TGTGCCAGCAGTTGGGCAGGGTCGTATAATTCACCCCTCCACTTT
.	TRBV7-9	.	TRBJ1-4	CASSGMAAKDEKLFF	TGTGCCAGCAGTGGTATGGCGGCCAAGGATGAAAAACTGTTTTTT
.	TRBV10-3	.	TRBJ1-2	CAISESGGINYGYTF	TGTGCCATCAGTGAGTCGGGAGGAATTAACTATGGCTACACCTTC
.	TRBV28	.	TRBJ2-5	CASFNPRPTGRETQYF	TGTGCCAGCTTTAACCCCCGGCCCACAGGGCGGGAGACCCAGTACTTC
TRBD2	TRBV25-1	.	TRBJ2-1	CASSFLADRYNEQFF	TGTGCCAGCAGTTTTCTAGCGGACCGTTACAATGAGCAGTTCTTC
TRBD1	TRBV5-1	.	TRBJ2-3	CASSRGQGWGTDTQYF	TGCGCCAGCAGCCGGGGACAGGGGTGGGGTACAGATACGCAGTATTTT
TRBD1	TRBV25-1	.	TRBJ1-2	CASSLFGQGGYTF	TGTGCCAGCAGTCTTTTCGGACAGGGTGGCTACACCTTC